The 2 T cell receptor beta chains below all came from one sample that was sequenced in a study of blood T cell repertoires in COVID-19. Libraries were prepared by immunoSEQ multiplex PCR; TCRdb keeps only in-frame clonotypes and omits some of them. The profile shows about 200,000 clones, around 85% of them singletons. The sequenced sample was peripheral blood. The receptors come from a man aged 55 to 70 with COVID-19, enrolled during active disease.

The chain couples TRBV27 to TRBJ1-2; 9 bases are shared with TRBD1. J was trimmed by 3 bases and V by 9 bases; bases with no gene match: 8. The CDR3 spans 14 residues. CDR1 and CDR2 (germline): MNHEY, SMNVEV (reference sequence). CDR3 nucleotides: TGTGCCAGAATGGGACAGGGAACGGACTATGGCTACACCTTC. It codes for CARMGQGTDYGYTF.

This chain joins TRBV28 and TRBJ1-3, with D hard to call. V lost 2 bases to trimming and J lost 4 bases, with 15 bases between them. The CDR3 contains 16 residues. Germline loops: CDR1 MDHEN, CDR2 SYDVKM. The CDR3 reads CASSLDSGSRGNTIYF. As DNA, the CDR3 is TGTGCCAGCAGTTTAGATTCGGGATCCAGAGGAAACACCATATATTTT. The variable domain in full, completed from reference TRBV28 and TRBJ1-3, reads DVKVTQSSRYLVKRTGEKVFLECVQDMDHENMFWYRQDPGLGLRLIYFSYDVKMKEKGDIPEGYSVSREKKERFSLILESASTNQTSMYLCASSLDSGSRGNTIYFGEGSWLTVV.